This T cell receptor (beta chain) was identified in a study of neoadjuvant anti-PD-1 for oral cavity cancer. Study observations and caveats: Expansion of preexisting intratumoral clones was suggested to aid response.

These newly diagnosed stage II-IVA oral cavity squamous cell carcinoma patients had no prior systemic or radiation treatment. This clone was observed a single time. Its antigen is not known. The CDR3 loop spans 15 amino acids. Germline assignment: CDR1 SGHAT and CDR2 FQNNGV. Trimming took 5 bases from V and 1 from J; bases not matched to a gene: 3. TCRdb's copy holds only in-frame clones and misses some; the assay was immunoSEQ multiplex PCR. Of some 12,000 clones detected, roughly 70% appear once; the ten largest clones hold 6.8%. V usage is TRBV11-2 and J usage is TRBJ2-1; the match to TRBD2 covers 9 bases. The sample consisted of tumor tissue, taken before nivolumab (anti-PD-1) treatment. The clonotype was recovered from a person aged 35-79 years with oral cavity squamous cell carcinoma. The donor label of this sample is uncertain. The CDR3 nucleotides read TGTGCCAGCAGCGTGACTAGCGGTTCCTACAATGAGCAGTTCTTC. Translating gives CASSVTSGSYNEQFF.